Each of the 11 T cell receptor beta chains below was sequenced from the same sample in a study of cytomegalovirus exposure and HLA in healthy donors. It was with 60 Vbeta and 13 Jbeta primers that the PCR ran. Profiled with immunoSEQ multiplex PCR; TCRdb holds only in-frame clones, not every one. The sample records roughly 200,000 clones, over 60% being singletons. The sequenced sample was PBMCs. All receptors derive from a man aged 18 to 35 in good health and CMV-seronegative.

This chain joins TRBV6-6 and TRBJ2-7; weak D call: TRBD1 (5 bases). Deletions cut 6 bases from V and 3 bases from J, with 12 bases between. The CDR3 runs 13 residues. Germline-derived CDR1 and CDR2 are MNHNY and SVGAGI (reference sequence). The CDR3: CASSQTGNYEQYF. As DNA, the CDR3 is TGTGCCAGCAGCCAAACAGGAAACTACGAGCAGTACTTC.

The DNA for the CDR3 is TGTGCCAGTAGTATCACGGGGTCTGGAAACACCATATATTTT. This codes for CASSITGSGNTIYF. The genes are TRBV19 and TRBJ1-3; no definite D call. The CDR3 is made up of 14 amino acids. Germline V CDR1 and CDR2: LNHDA, SQIVND (reference sequence). V was shortened by 3 bases and J by 1 base, with 7 bases between the two germline ends.

This clone showed up just a few times. The chain combines TRBV7-9 with TRBJ2-7; TRBD2 matches 9 bases. Trimming cost V 3 bases and J 3 bases; bases outside gene matches: 3. Germline-derived CDR1 and CDR2 are SEHNR and FQNEAQ (reference sequence). The CDR3 sequence is 14 residues long. CDR3 DNA sequence: TGTGCCAGCAGCTTTAGCGGGGGAAACTACGAGCAGTACTTC. Translation gives CASSFSGGNYEQYF.

Comment on this clone: Other nucleotide sequences from this sample produce the same CDR3. The chain recombines TRBV6-5 with TRBJ2-7, with 8 bases that match TRBD2. The V segment lost 4 bases and the J segment 2 bases; nucleotides outside the gene matches: 4. The CDR3 extends over 14 amino acids. Germline V gene sequence: CDR1 MNHEY, CDR2 SVGAGI. The CDR3 loop reads CASSSSRGAYEQYF. The CDR3, as DNA: TGTGCCAGCAGTTCCTCGCGGGGGGCCTACGAGCAGTACTTC.

This clone was detected a few times. This chain links TRBV28 with TRBJ1-2; a possible D gene is TRBD1 (6 bases). Trimming removed 3 bases from V and 8 bases from J, with 13 bases in between. CDR1 is MDHEN and CDR2 is SYDVKM in the germline V gene. The CDR3 runs to 13 residues. The CDR3 nucleotides are TGTGCCAGCAGTTTGGGGCAGGGGATGGGCTACACCTTC. Protein: CASSLGQGMGYTF.

The chain employs TRBV5-1 and TRBJ2-5, with a possible D match to TRBD1 (6 bases). V was pared by 0 bases and J by 4 bases, with 13 bases between. This CDR3 is 15 amino acids long. Germline V gene lookup returns CDR1 SGHRS and CDR2 YFSETQ. CDR3 loop: CASSLGQGGGETQYF. CDR3 DNA: TGCGCCAGCAGCTTGGGGCAAGGGGGTGGAGAGACCCAGTACTTC.

This clone was seen a single time. The chain recombines TRBV7-9 with TRBJ2-5; a possible D gene is TRBD1 (6 bases). The ends were cut back, 5 bases at V and 1 base at J, with 17 bases in the middle. Germline-derived CDR1 and CDR2 are SEHNR and FQNEAQ (reference sequence). The CDR3 extends over 16 amino acids. The CDR3 sequence is CASSDTAGTSQETQYF. The DNA of the CDR3 is TGTGCCAGCAGCGATACAGCCGGGACAAGCCAAGAGACCCAGTACTTC. Supplemented by reference TRBV7-9 and TRBJ2-5, the full variable domain reads DTGVSQNPRHKITKRGQNVTFRCDPISEHNRLYWYRQTLGQGPEFLTYFQNEAQLEKSRLLSDRFSAERPKGSFSTLEIQRTEQGDSAMYLCASSDTAGTSQETQYFGPGTRLLVL.

The genes are TRBV25-1 and TRBJ1-4; 7 bases map to TRBD1. The CDR3 loop spans 14 amino acids. The V gene end was trimmed by 3 bases and the J gene end by 7 bases; junction bases not matched to a gene: 5. Germline CDR1 reads MGHDK; CDR2 reads SYGVNS. CDR3: CASSDGTAIEKLFF. Written as DNA, the CDR3 is TGTGCCAGCAGTGACGGGACAGCGATTGAAAAACTGTTTTTT.

This rearrangement joins TRBV30 to TRBJ2-5; maybe TRBD1 (6 bases). Trimming stripped 5 bases from V and 11 bases from J, with 30 bases between. CDR1 and CDR2 from the germline V gene are GTSNPN and SVGIG (reference sequence). This CDR3 has 16 residues. The CDR3 DNA follows: TGTGCCTGGTTGGGGAAAGGACTGGGCAGGGGCCTAGAGCAGTACTTC. It is translated as CAWLGKGLGRGLEQYF.

The rearrangement joins TRBV5-8 to TRBJ2-4, with D possibly matching TRBD1 (7 bases). This CDR3 spans 15 amino acids. The germline V gene encodes CDR1 SGHTS and CDR2 YDEGEE. V was cut by 6 bases and J by 6 bases, with 19 bases left in between. This CDR3 is CASTIGGTAGNIQYF. As DNA, the CDR3 is TGTGCCAGCACGATTGGCGGGACAGCCGGAAACATTCAGTACTTC.

J is TRBJ2-7 and V is TRBV4-1; 8 positions agree with TRBD2. Per the germline V gene, CDR1 is MGHRA and CDR2 is YSYEKL. CDR3 size: 14 residues. V trimming: 4 bases; J trimming: 7 bases; junction bases outside the gene matches: 9. CDR3 DNA sequence: TGCGCCAGCAGCCGCGGGACTAGGGGAGAGGAGCAGTACTTC. Translated, it gives CASSRGTRGEEQYF.